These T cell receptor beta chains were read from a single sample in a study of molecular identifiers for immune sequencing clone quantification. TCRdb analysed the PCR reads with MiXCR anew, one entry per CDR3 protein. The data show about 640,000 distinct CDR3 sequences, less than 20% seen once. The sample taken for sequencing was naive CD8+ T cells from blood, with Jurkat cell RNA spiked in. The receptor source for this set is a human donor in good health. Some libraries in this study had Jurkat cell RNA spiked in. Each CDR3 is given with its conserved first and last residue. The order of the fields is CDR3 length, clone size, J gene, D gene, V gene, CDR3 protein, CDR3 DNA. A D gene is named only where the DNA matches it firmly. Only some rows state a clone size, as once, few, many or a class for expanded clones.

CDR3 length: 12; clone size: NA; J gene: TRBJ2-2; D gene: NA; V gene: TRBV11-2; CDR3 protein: CASSFGNGELFF; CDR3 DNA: NA
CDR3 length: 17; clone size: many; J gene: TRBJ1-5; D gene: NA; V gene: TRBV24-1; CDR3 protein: CATIGDRKGVPDQPQHF; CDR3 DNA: TGTGCCACCATTGGGGATAGGAAGGGAGTACCGGATCAGCCCCAGCATTTT
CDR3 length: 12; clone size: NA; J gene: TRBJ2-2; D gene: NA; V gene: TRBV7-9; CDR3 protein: CASSDEPGELFF; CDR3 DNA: TGTGCCAGCAGCGACGAACCCGGGGAGCTGTTTTTT
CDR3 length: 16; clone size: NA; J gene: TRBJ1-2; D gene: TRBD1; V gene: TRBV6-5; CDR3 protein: CASSWIGTGVQDGYTF; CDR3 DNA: TGTGCCAGCAGTTGGATAGGGACAGGGGTCCAAGATGGCTACACCTTC
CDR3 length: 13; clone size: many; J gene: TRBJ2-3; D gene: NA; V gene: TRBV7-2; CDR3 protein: CANTEGVTDTQYF; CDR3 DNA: TGTGCCAACACCGAGGGGGTCACAGATACGCAGTATTTT
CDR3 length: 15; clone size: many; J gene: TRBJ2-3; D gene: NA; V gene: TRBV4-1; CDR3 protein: CASSPGQVSTDTQYF; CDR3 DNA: TGCGCCAGCAGCCCGGGGCAGGTTAGCACAGATACGCAGTATTTT
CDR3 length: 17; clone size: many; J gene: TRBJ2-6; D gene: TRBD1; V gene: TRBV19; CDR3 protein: CASSSGTVPSGANVLTF; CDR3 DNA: TGTGCCAGTAGCTCCGGGACAGTACCCTCTGGGGCCAACGTCCTGACTTTC
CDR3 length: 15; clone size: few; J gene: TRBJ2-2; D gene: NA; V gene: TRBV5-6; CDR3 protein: CASSLKAANTGELFF; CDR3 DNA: TGTGCCAGCAGCTTAAAGGCCGCGAACACCGGGGAGCTGTTTTTT
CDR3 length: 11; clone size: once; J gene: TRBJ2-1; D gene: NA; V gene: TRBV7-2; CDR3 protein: CASRLGNEQSF; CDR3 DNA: TGTGCCAGCAGGTTAGGCAATGAGCAGTCCTTC
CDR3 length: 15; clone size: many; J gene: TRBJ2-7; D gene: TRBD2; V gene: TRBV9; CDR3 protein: CASSEGLVNSYEQYF; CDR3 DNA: TGTGCCAGCAGCGAGGGACTAGTGAACTCCTACGAGCAGTACTTC
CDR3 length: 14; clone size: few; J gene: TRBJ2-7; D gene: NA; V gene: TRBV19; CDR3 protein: CASSIGGPAYEQYF; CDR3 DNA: TGTGCCAGTAGTATAGGGGGCCCCGCCTACGAGCAGTACTTC
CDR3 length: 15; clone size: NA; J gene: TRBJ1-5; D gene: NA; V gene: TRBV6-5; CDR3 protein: CASSYAGALNQPQHF; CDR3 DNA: TGTGCCAGCAGTTACGCGGGAGCGTTGAATCAGCCCCAGCATTTT
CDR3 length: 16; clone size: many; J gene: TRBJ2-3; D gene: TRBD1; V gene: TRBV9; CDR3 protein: CASSPPGQGIVDTQYF; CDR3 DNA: TGTGCCAGCAGCCCACCGGGACAGGGAATTGTAGATACGCAGTATTTT
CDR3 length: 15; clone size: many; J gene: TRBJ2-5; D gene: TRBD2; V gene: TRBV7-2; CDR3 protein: CATGGVGGNQETQYF; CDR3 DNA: TGTGCCACCGGGGGGGTCGGGGGGAACCAAGAGACCCAGTACTTC
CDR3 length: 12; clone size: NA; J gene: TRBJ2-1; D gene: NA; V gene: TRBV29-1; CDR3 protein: CSVTVIAHEQFF; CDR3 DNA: TGCAGCGTGACAGTAATCGCCCATGAGCAGTTCTTC
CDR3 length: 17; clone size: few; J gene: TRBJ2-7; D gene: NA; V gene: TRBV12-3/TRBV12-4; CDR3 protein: CASSLAGYGTTIYEQYF; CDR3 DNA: TGTGCCAGCAGTTTAGCGGGTTACGGCACTACAATCTACGAGCAGTACTTC
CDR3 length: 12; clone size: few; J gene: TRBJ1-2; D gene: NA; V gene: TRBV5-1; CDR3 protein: CASSQYYDGYTF; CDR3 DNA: TGCGCCAGCAGCCAATATTATGATGGCTACACCTTC
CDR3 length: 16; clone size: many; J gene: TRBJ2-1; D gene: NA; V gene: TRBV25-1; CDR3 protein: CASSEFLGPSYNEQFF; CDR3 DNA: TGTGCCAGCAGTGAATTTTTGGGACCCTCCTACAATGAGCAGTTCTTC
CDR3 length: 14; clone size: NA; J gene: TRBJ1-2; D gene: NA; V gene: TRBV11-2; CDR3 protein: CASSRHSLMEGYTF; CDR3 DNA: TGTGCCAGCAGCCGTCACAGCCTAATGGAAGGCTACACCTTC
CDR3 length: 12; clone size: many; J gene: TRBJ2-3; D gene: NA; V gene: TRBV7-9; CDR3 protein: CASSSTIDTQYF; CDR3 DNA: TGTGCCAGCAGCTCCACCATAGATACGCAGTATTTT
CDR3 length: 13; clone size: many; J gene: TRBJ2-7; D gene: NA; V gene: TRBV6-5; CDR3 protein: CASKQGVTYEQYF; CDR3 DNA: TGTGCCAGCAAGCAAGGAGTGACCTACGAGCAGTACTTC
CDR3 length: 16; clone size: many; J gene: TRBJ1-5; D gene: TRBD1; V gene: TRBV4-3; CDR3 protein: CASSQETGGVNQPQHF; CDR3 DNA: TGCGCCAGCAGCCAAGAAACAGGGGGCGTCAATCAGCCCCAGCATTTT
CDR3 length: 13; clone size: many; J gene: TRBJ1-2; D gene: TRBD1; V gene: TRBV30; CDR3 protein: CAWNTQGDEGYTF; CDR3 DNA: TGTGCCTGGAATACGCAGGGGGATGAAGGCTACACCTTC
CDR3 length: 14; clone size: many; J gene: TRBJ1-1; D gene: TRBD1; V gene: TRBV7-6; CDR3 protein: CASSLGQGIDEAFF; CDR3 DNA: TGTGCCAGCAGCTTAGGACAGGGGATCGATGAAGCTTTCTTT
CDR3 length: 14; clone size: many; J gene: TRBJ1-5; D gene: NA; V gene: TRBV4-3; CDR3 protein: CASSLDSENQPQHF; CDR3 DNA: TGCGCCAGCAGCCTCGACAGCGAAAATCAGCCCCAGCATTTT
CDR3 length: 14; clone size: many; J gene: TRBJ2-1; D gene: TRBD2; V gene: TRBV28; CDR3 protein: CASSASGSLNEQFF; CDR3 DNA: TGTGCCAGCAGCGCTAGCGGGAGTCTGAATGAGCAGTTCTTC
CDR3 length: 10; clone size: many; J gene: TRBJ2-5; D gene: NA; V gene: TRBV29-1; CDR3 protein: CSALRGTQYF; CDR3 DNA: TGCAGCGCTCTTCGGGGGACCCAGTACTTC
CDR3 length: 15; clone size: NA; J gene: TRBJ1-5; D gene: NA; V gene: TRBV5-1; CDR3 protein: CASSLVGDPNQPQHF; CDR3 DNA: TGCGCCAGCAGCTTGGTAGGGGACCCCAATCAGCCCCAGCATTTT
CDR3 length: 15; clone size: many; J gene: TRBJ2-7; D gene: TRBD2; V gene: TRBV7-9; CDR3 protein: CASSYGASGSHEQYF; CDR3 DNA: TGTGCCAGCAGCTACGGGGCTAGCGGGAGCCACGAGCAGTACTTC
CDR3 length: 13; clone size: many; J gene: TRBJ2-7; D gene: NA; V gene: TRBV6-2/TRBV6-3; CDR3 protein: CASSYLRGYEQYF; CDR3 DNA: TGTGCCAGCAGTTACCTACGGGGCTACGAGCAGTACTTC
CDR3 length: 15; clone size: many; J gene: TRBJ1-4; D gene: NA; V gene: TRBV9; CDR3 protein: CASSVGGGGNEKLFF; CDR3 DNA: TGTGCCAGCAGCGTAGGTGGGGGAGGTAATGAAAAACTGTTTTTT
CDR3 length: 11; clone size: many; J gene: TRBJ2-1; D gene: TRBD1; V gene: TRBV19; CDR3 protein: CASSPGQGLFF; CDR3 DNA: TGTGCCAGTAGCCCAGGACAGGGCCTGTTCTTC
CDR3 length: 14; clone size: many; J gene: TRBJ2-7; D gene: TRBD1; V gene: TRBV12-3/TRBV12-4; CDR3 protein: CASSIRQGGYEQYF; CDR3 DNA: TGTGCCAGCAGTATACGACAGGGGGGGTACGAGCAGTACTTC
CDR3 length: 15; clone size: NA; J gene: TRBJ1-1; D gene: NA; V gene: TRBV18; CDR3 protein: CASSPPRAMNTEAFF; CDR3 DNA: TGTGCCAGCTCACCACCGCGGGCCATGAACACTGAAGCTTTCTTT
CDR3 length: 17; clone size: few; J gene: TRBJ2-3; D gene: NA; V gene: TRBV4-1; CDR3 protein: CASNQGVGGTSTDTQYF; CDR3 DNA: TGCGCCAGCAACCAAGGGGTCGGGGGAACTAGCACAGATACGCAGTATTTT